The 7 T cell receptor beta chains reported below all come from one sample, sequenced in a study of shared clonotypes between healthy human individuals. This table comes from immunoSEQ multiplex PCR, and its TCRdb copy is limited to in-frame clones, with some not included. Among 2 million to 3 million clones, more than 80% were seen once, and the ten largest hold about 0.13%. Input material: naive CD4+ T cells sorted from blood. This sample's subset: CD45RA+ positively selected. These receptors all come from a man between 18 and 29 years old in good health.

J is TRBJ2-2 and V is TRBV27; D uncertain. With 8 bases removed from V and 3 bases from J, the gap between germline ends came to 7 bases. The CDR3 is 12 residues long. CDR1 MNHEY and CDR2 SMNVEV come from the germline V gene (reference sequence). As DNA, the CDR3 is TGTGCCAGCTGGGGTTACACCGGGGAGCTGTTTTTT. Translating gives CASWGYTGELFF.

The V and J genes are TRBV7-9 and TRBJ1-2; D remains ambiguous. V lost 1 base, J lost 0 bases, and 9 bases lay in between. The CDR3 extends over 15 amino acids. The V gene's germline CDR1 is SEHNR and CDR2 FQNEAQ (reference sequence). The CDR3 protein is CASSLVGSSNYGYTF. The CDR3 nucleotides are TGTGCCAGCAGCTTAGTTGGGTCTTCTAACTATGGCTACACCTTC.

Here the CDR3 reads CATSRDGQGGEQYF. As DNA, the CDR3 is TGTGCCACCAGCAGAGATGGGCAGGGGGGCGAGCAGTACTTC. This sequence joins TRBV15 and TRBJ2-7, with D perhaps matching TRBD1 (7 bases). The germline V gene encodes CDR1 LNHNV and CDR2 YYDKDF (reference sequence). V dropped 0 bases and J dropped 6 bases, with 12 bases sitting between them. CDR3 length: 14 amino acids. Combining the CDR3 with reference TRBV15 and TRBJ2-7 gives the whole variable domain DAMVIQNPRYQVTQFGKPVTLSCSQTLNHNVMYWYQQKSSQAPKLLFHYYDKDFNNEADTPDNFQSRRPNTSFCFLDIRSPGLGDTAMYLCATSRDGQGGEQYFGPGTRLTVT.

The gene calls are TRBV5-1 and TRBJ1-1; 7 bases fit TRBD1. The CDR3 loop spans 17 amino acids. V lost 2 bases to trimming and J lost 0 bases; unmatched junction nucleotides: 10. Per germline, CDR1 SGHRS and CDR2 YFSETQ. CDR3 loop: CASSFGQASIMNTEAFF. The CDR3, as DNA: TGCGCCAGCAGCTTCGGACAGGCTTCCATTATGAACACTGAAGCTTTCTTT.

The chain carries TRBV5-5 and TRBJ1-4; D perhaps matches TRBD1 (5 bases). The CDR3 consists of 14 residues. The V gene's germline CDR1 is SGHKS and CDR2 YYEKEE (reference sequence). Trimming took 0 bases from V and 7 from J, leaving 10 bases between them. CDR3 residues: CASSLEGLSEKLFF. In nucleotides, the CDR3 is TGTGCCAGCAGCTTGGAGGGGTTAAGTGAAAAACTGTTTTTT.

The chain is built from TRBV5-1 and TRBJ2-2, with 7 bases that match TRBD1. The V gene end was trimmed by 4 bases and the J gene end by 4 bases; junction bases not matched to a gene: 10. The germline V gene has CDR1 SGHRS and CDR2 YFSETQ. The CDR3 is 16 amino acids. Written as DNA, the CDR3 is TGCGCCAGCAGCCGGGGTACAGGGGATACCACCGGGGAGCTGTTTTTT. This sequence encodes CASSRGTGDTTGELFF. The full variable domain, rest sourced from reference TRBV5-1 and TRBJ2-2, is KAGVTQTPRYLIKTRGQQVTLSCSPISGHRSVSWYQQTPGQGLQFLFEYFSETQRNKGNFPGRFSGRQFSNSRSEMNVSTLELGDSALYLCASSRGTGDTTGELFFGEGSRLTVL.

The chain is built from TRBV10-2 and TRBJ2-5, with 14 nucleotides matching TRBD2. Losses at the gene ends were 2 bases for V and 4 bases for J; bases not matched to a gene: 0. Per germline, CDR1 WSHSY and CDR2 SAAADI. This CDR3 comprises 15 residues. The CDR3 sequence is CASSEGTSGRETQYF. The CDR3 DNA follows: TGCGCCAGCAGTGAGGGGACTAGCGGGAGAGAGACCCAGTACTTC.